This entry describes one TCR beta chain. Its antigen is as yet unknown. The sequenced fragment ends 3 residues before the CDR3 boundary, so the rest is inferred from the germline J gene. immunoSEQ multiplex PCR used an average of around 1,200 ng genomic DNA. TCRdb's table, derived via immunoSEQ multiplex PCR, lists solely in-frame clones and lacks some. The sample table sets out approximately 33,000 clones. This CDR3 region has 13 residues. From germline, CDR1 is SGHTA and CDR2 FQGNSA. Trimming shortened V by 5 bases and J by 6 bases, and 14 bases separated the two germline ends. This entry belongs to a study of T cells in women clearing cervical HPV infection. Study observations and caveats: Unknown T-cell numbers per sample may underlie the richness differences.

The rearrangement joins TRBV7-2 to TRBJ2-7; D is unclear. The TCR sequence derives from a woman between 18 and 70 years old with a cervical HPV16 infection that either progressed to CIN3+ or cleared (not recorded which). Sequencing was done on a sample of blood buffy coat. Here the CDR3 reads CASSGFARVEQYF. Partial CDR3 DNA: TGTGCCAGCAGCGGTTTTGCTAGAGTCGAG.